These 15 T cell receptor beta chains came from one sample sequenced in a study of identical twins. TCRdb processed the 5' RACE reads anew with MiXCR; each CDR3 protein has one entry. The table records 540,000 or so distinct CDR3 sequences, 20% to 25% of them present only once. The data also belong to a second study, concerning yellow fever vaccine responses in identical twins.

The sample comprised CD4+ T cells sorted from blood. The receptors stem from a woman between 18 and 29 years old in good health.

The rearrangement links TRBV6-1 to TRBJ1-2; D is unclear. The germline V gene encodes CDR1 MNHNS and CDR2 SASEGT. The CDR3 has 14 amino acids. Deletions cut 1 base from V and 9 bases from J, with 15 bases between. CDR3 sequence: CASSEGARLLSYTF. In DNA, the CDR3 is TGTGCCAGCAGTGAAGGGGCCCGGCTCCTTAGCTACACCTTC.

The chain joins TRBV5-1 to TRBJ2-7; D is possibly TRBD2 (5 bases). Per germline, CDR1 SGHRS and CDR2 YFSETQ. V was shortened by 0 bases and J by 3 bases, with 13 bases between the two germline ends. CDR3 length equals 15 residues. The CDR3 bases are TGCGCCAGCAGCTTGGGTGGGAGTAGAAGCTACGAGCAGTACTTC. This sequence encodes CASSLGGSRSYEQYF.

This clonotype was seen a few times. The chain combines TRBV20-1 with TRBJ2-3, with TRBD2 as a possible D gene (5 bases). V shed 4 bases and J shed 0 bases, with 11 bases lying between them. In germline, CDR1 is DFQATT, CDR2 SNEGSKA (reference sequence). The CDR3 extends over 14 amino acids. The CDR3 here is CSATWRSSTDTQYF. CDR3 DNA: TGCAGTGCTACCTGGAGGTCTAGCACAGATACGCAGTATTTT.

This clonotype occurred a few times. The gene calls are TRBV10-3 and TRBJ2-7, with 9 bases aligning to TRBD1. V dropped 5 bases and J dropped 6; count of bases not matched to a gene: 8. The CDR3 is 14 amino acids. Per germline, CDR1 ENHRY and CDR2 SYGVKD. CDR3: CAISPGQGRSEQYF. In nucleotides, the CDR3 is TGTGCCATCAGTCCGGGACAGGGAAGGAGCGAGCAGTACTTC.

Only one count was recorded for this clonotype. The chain uses TRBV7-6 and TRBJ2-7; TRBD2 matches at 10 bases. V lost 3 bases to trimming and J lost 2 bases; unmatched junction nucleotides: 7. The CDR3 consists of 16 residues. CDR1 and CDR2 from the germline V gene are SGHVS and FNYEAQ. The CDR3 sequence is CASSLGGTSAPYEQYF. In DNA, the CDR3 is TGTGCCAGCAGCTTGGGAGGGACTAGCGCACCCTACGAGCAGTACTTC. The entire variable domain, with the rest obtained from reference TRBV7-6 and TRBJ2-7, is as follows: GAGVSQSPRYKVTKRGQDVALRCDPISGHVSLYWYRQALGQGPEFLTYFNYEAQQDKSGLPNDRFSAERPEGSISTLTIQRTEQRDSAMYRCASSLGGTSAPYEQYFGPGTRLTVT.

The chain combines TRBV20-1 with TRBJ1-1, with 7 bases matching TRBD1. This CDR3 is built from 13 residues. J lost 3 bases, V lost 6 bases, and 7 bases had no gene match. Germline values: CDR1 DFQATT, CDR2 SNEGSKA (reference sequence). CDR3 nucleotide sequence: TGCAGTGCGCCGACAGGGATGGACACTGAAGCTTTCTTT. Residues: CSAPTGMDTEAFF.

This chain joins TRBV12-3 or TRBV12-4 and TRBJ2-2, with 10 bases matching TRBD2. V was clipped by 5 bases and J by 5 bases; unmatched bases: 8. The CDR3 length is 16 residues. CDR3 nucleotides: TGTGCCAGCAGTATGGCTAGCGGGAGTTCGACCGGGGAGCTGTTTTTT. Translating it yields CASSMASGSSTGELFF.

CDR3 DNA: TGCAGCGCAAAGATCGGGACAGGGCGTTACCGGGGAGGCTACACCTTC. This sequence encodes CSAKIGTGRYRGGYTF. The V call is TRBV29-1, the J call TRBJ1-2, with TRBD1 identical over 9 bases. CDR3 length equals 16 residues. V lost 7 bases and J lost 8; bases outside the gene matches: 20. CDR1 SQVTM and CDR2 ANQGSEA come from the germline V gene.

The V gene is TRBV11-2, the J gene TRBJ2-7, with D hard to call. V lost 1 base, J lost 0 bases, and 10 bases lay in between. CDR1 is SGHAT, CDR2 FQNNGV, per germline. The CDR3 totals 15 residues. The CDR3 DNA reads as TGTGCCAGCAGCTTAGGGCAGACCCTCTCCTACGAGCAGTACGTC. It translates to CASSLGQTLSYEQYV.

The gene calls are TRBV6-5 and TRBJ2-1; TRBD2 aligns across 9 bases. J was trimmed by 3 bases and V by 5 bases; bases with no gene match: 2. The CDR3 length is 14 residues. Germline lookup yields CDR1 MNHEY and CDR2 SVGAGI. CDR3 loop: CASSTSGFYNEQFF. CDR3 nucleotide sequence: TGTGCCAGCAGTACTAGCGGGTTCTACAATGAGCAGTTCTTC.

This sequence joins TRBV6-1 and TRBJ2-7; 11 bases agree with TRBD1. Germline CDR1 and CDR2: MNHNS and SASEGT. V gave up 6 bases and J gave up 2 bases; unmatched junction bases: 6. The CDR3 totals 15 residues. The CDR3 nucleotides read TGTGCCAGCAGGAGAGGGACAGGGGGGCCCTACGAGCAGTACGTC. Translating it yields CASRRGTGGPYEQYV.

This clonotype has more than one count but fewer than ten. This chain links TRBV12-3 or TRBV12-4 with TRBJ2-7; 8 nucleotides align to TRBD2. This CDR3 has 15 residues. With 6 bases clipped from V and 4 bases from J, the junction kept 11 bases outside the gene matches. The CDR3 coding sequence is TGTGCCAGCAGAACCGGGACCCGCGGGGGGTACGAGCAGTACTTC. Its protein is CASRTGTRGGYEQYF.

This clonotype was seen a handful of times. This chain's CDR3 is CSALGGYGYTF. DNA of the CDR3: TGCAGCGCCCTTGGGGGGTACGGCTACACCTTC. J is TRBJ1-2 and V is TRBV29-1; tentatively, D is TRBD1 (5 bases). The CDR3 extends over 11 amino acids. Germline V gene lookup returns CDR1 SQVTM and CDR2 ANQGSEA. With 7 bases removed from V and 8 bases from J, the gap between germline ends came to 14 bases. The full variable domain, its missing parts supplied by reference TRBV29-1 and TRBJ1-2, is SAVISQKPSRDICQRGTSLTIQCQVDSQVTMMFWYRQQPGQSLTLIATANQGSEATYESGFVIDKFPISRPNLTFSTLTVSNMSPEDSSIYLCSALGGYGYTFGSGTRLTVV.

This clonotype appeared a few times. V is TRBV15 and J is TRBJ2-1, with TRBD2 matching 7 bases. CDR3 size: 13 residues. V dropped 9 bases and J dropped 5; count of bases not matched to a gene: 7. In germline, CDR1 is LNHNV, CDR2 YYDKDF (reference sequence). CDR3 sequence: CATDSGYDNEQFF. In nucleotides, the CDR3 is TGTGCCACAGATAGCGGGTACGACAATGAGCAGTTCTTC.

There are a few counts of this clonotype. CDR3 in amino acids: CASSLGGLTNSPLHF. For the CDR3, the DNA is TGCGCCAGCAGCTTGGGGGGACTTACGAATTCACCCCTCCACTTT. The J gene is TRBJ1-6, the V gene TRBV5-1, with D maybe TRBD1 (5 bases). The CDR3 has 15 residues. The V end was cut by 0 bases, the J end by 7 bases, with 11 bases between. CDR1 is SGHRS and CDR2 is YFSETQ in the germline V gene.